These T cell receptor beta chains were read from a single sample in a study of blood T cell repertoires in COVID-19. Profiled with immunoSEQ multiplex PCR; TCRdb holds only in-frame clones, not every one. The sample shows 120,000 to 150,000 clones, 90% of them seen only once. Sequencing input: peripheral blood. These receptors came from a woman older than 75 with acute or convalescent COVID-19. CDR3s include the opening cysteine and the closing phenylalanine or tryptophan. The D gene is left open where the match is weak. A clone size is listed for some rows: how often the clone was seen (once, few, many), or a class if it is expanded.

once | TRBJ1-3 | TRBV2 | TRBD1 | TGTGCCAGCAGTGAAGCCCGGACAGGGGCTGGAAACACCATATATTTT | CASSEARTGAGNTIYF
NA | TRBJ2-1 | TRBV5-1 | NA | TGCGCCAGCAGAGCTTCACAGGTACCACTGAATGAGCAGTTCTTC | CASRASQVPLNEQFF
NA | TRBJ1-2 | TRBV6-5 | NA | TGTGCCAGCAGGCCGACTTTGGGAGGGTATGGCTACACCTTC | CASRPTLGGYGYTF
NA | TRBJ1-5 | TRBV2 | NA | TGTGCCAGCAGTGACCACTATAGCAATCAGCCCCAGCATTTT | CASSDHYSNQPQHF
NA | TRBJ1-1 | TRBV5-1 | TRBD1 | TGCGCCAGCAGCGGGGCAGGGGGTACCTTGAACACTGAAGCTTTCTTT | CASSGAGGTLNTEAFF
NA | TRBJ2-7 | TRBV9 | TRBD1 | TGTGCCAGCAGCTCTACCCAGGGGGCAAACTCCTACGAGCAGTACTTC | CASSSTQGANSYEQYF
NA | TRBJ1-4 | TRBV13 | TRBD1 | TGTGCCAGCAGCTTAGGGACAGGGGGTCGGGAAAAACTGTTTTTT | CASSLGTGGREKLFF
NA | TRBJ1-6 | TRBV27 | NA | TGTGCCAGCAGTTTCTCCCCCGGACAGAGTAATTCACCCCTCCACTTT | CASSFSPGQSNSPLHF
NA | TRBJ1-2 | TRBV6-5 | TRBD1 | TGTGCCAGCAGAAGGACAGGGGAGGACTATGGCTACACCTTC | CASRRTGEDYGYTF
NA | TRBJ1-2 | TRBV2 | NA | TGTGCCAGCAGTGATGGCAGCTATGGCTACACCTTC | CASSDGSYGYTF
NA | TRBJ2-7 | TRBV7-2 | NA | TGTGCCAGCAGCTTAGTAGGGGGTTCCTCCTACGAGCAGTACTTC | CASSLVGGSSYEQYF
many | TRBJ1-1 | TRBV12-3/TRBV12-4 | TRBD1 | TGTGCCAGCAGTCCGGACAGGTCTGAAGCTTTCTTT | CASSPDRSEAFF
NA | TRBJ1-2 | TRBV2 | TRBD1 | TGTGCCAGCAGACCAGGACAGGGTGGTGGCTACACCTTC | CASRPGQGGGYTF
NA | TRBJ1-2 | TRBV5-1 | NA | TGCGCCAGCAGGCAGGACTATGGCTACACCTTC | CASRQDYGYTF
few | TRBJ2-7 | TRBV5-1 | TRBD1 | TGCGCCAGCAGACACCAGACAGGGATCGAGGGGGAGCAGTACTTC | CASRHQTGIEGEQYF
NA | TRBJ1-1 | TRBV11-2 | NA | TGTGCCAGCAGCTACCTGGGACATTGGAACACTGAAGCTTTCTTT | CASSYLGHWNTEAFF
once | TRBJ1-6 | TRBV3-1/TRBV3-2 | NA | TGTGCCAGCAGCCAAGCCCCGGGGTCTTCACCCCTCCACTTT | CASSQAPGSSPLHF
NA | TRBJ2-5 | TRBV18 | TRBD2 | TGTGCCAGCTCACCAGGTACGGGAGGAGGCCAAGAGACCCAGTACTTC | CASSPGTGGGQETQYF
NA | TRBJ2-3 | TRBV7-8 | TRBD2 | TGTGCCAGCAGCGCCGGGACTAGCGGGGGCACAGATACGCAGTATTTT | CASSAGTSGGTDTQYF
NA | TRBJ2-1 | TRBV9 | TRBD2 | TGTGCCAGCAGCCCGATGGGCAGCGGGGGGGGTTACAATGAGCAGTTCTTC | CASSPMGSGGGYNEQFF
NA | TRBJ2-1 | TRBV24-1 | NA | TGTGCCACCAGTGGAGGGGGCTACAATGAGCAGTTCTTC | CATSGGGYNEQFF
NA | TRBJ2-7 | TRBV2 | TRBD1 | TGTGCCAGCACCCCGACAGGGTCCTACGAGCAGTACTTC | CASTPTGSYEQYF
NA | TRBJ1-4 | TRBV12-5 | NA | TGTGCTAGTGGTTTGGTACAGGGAGCAAAGGAAAAACTGTTTTTT | CASGLVQGAKEKLFF
NA | TRBJ1-1 | TRBV29-1 | NA | TGCAGCGTTGAAGGGCAGGGAGGTTCTGAAGCTTTCTTT | CSVEGQGGSEAFF
NA | TRBJ1-4 | TRBV2 | TRBD1 | TGTGCCAGCAGTGACCCGGGACAGCTGTCGGAAAAACTGTTTTTT | CASSDPGQLSEKLFF
NA | TRBJ2-7 | TRBV5-6 | NA | TGTGCCAGCAGCTTGGTTACCGGGGTGCACGAGCAGTACTTC | CASSLVTGVHEQYF
NA | TRBJ1-5 | TRBV2 | TRBD1 | TGTGCCAGCCTGGGAAACAGGGGTTCGGGCAATCAGCCCCAGCATTTT | CASLGNRGSGNQPQHF
NA | TRBJ1-2 | TRBV5-6 | TRBD1 | TGTGCCAGCAGCCACCAGGGGGCGCGAGGCTACACCTTC | CASSHQGARGYTF
NA | TRBJ1-1 | TRBV19 | NA | TGTGCCAGTAGCAAGGTGCAGGGGACGGCTTTCTTT | CASSKVQGTAFF
NA | TRBJ2-2 | TRBV29-1 | NA | TGCAGCGTTAGTTTACTGCTAAACACCGGGGAGCTGTTTTTT | CSVSLLLNTGELFF
NA | TRBJ1-2 | TRBV30 | NA | TGTGCCTGGAGTAGAGAGATGAACTATGGCTACACCTTC | CAWSREMNYGYTF
NA | TRBJ1-2 | TRBV7-2 | TRBD1 | TGTGCCAGCAGCTTAGCCGGACAGGGCTATGGCTACACCTTC | CASSLAGQGYGYTF
few | TRBJ2-7 | TRBV29-1 | NA | TGCAGCGTAACAAAGACAGGAGAGGGGGAGCAGTACTTC | CSVTKTGEGEQYF
NA | TRBJ2-3 | TRBV6-6 | NA | TGTGCCAGCAGGCCGGGGTTGGGAGATACGCAGTATTTT | CASRPGLGDTQYF
NA | TRBJ2-7 | TRBV7-2 | TRBD1 | TGTGCCAGCAGCTGGACACGGACAGGGTCGTACGAGCAGTACTTC | CASSWTRTGSYEQYF
NA | TRBJ1-5 | TRBV9 | NA | TGTGCCAGCAGCGTAGACGGACAGCGCAATCAGCCCCAGCATTTT | CASSVDGQRNQPQHF
NA | TRBJ1-1 | TRBV24-1 | TRBD1 | TGTGCCACCAGTGACCGGACAGGGGAAGCTTTCTTT | CATSDRTGEAFF
NA | TRBJ2-3 | TRBV5-1 | TRBD2 | TGCGCCAGCAGCTTGGGACTAGCGGGGGAAGATACGCAGTATTTT | CASSLGLAGEDTQYF
NA | TRBJ2-1 | TRBV19 | TRBD2 | TGTGCCAGTAGTACCGGGACTAGCGGGGGTTACGACAATGAGCAGTTCTTC | CASSTGTSGGYDNEQFF
NA | TRBJ2-7 | TRBV7-9 | NA | TGTGCCAGCAGCTTAGGACAGTCCGGTCGGTACTTC | CASSLGQSGRYF
NA | TRBJ2-6 | TRBV3-1/TRBV3-2 | NA | TGTGCCAGCAGCCAAGATGATAGTTACTCTGGGGCCAACGTCCTGACTTTC | CASSQDDSYSGANVLTF
NA | TRBJ2-4 | TRBV18 | TRBD2 | TGTGCCAGCTCCCCCTGGACTAGCGGGGAGGCAAAAAACATTCAGTACTTC | CASSPWTSGEAKNIQYF
NA | TRBJ2-7 | TRBV27 | NA | TGTGCCAGCAGTTTTCGGGGAGGTGGGTTGTGGGAACCCTACGAGCAGTACTTC | CASSFRGGGLWEPYEQYF
NA | TRBJ1-1 | TRBV30 | TRBD1 | TGTGCCTGGAACCGGGACAGGGGGTTTAACACTGAAGCTTTCTTT | CAWNRDRGFNTEAFF
NA | TRBJ1-2 | TRBV5-4 | NA | TGTGCCAGCAGCTTCGCTGCAGGGATCTCCTATGGCTACACCTTC | CASSFAAGISYGYTF
few | TRBJ2-6 | TRBV3-1/TRBV3-2 | NA | TGTGCCAGCAGCCACAGGGGGGTAAGCTCCGGGGCCAACGTCCTGACTTTC | CASSHRGVSSGANVLTF
NA | TRBJ2-2 | TRBV30 | TRBD1 | TGTGCCTGGAGAATAACAGGGGGTTCCCTCAACACCGGGGAGCTGTTTTTT | CAWRITGGSLNTGELFF
NA | TRBJ1-4 | TRBV5-4 | NA | TGTGCCAGCAGCTTGGGTCGCGGGGGCCAGGAAGAAAAACTGTTTTTT | CASSLGRGGQEEKLFF
NA | TRBJ1-6 | TRBV7-8 | NA | TGTGCCAGCAGCTTAAGTTCGGGTAATTCACCCCTCCACTTT | CASSLSSGNSPLHF
NA | TRBJ1-2 | TRBV6-5 | NA | TGTGCCAGCAGACTTTTTGGGGGGGCCTATGGCTACACCTTC | CASRLFGGAYGYTF
NA | TRBJ1-3 | TRBV19 | NA | TGTGCCAGTAACCATGGACAGACTGGAAACACCATATATTTT | CASNHGQTGNTIYF
once | TRBJ1-1 | TRBV7-8 | TRBD1 | TGTGCCAGCAGATCCGACAGGGGATGGACTGAAGCTTTCTTT | CASRSDRGWTEAFF
NA | TRBJ1-5 | TRBV18 | TRBD1 | TGTGCCAGCTCACCAGGTTTAGGGGGCGCGGGGCAGCCCCAGCATTTT | CASSPGLGGAGQPQHF
NA | TRBJ2-7 | TRBV13 | NA | TGTGCCAGCAGCTTACAAACAGAGCAGTACTTC | CASSLQTEQYF
NA | TRBJ2-7 | TRBV5-1 | TRBD1 | TGCGCCAGCAGCAGTTTTCGGGACAGGGGCCCCTACGAGCAGTACTTC | CASSSFRDRGPYEQYF
NA | TRBJ2-3 | TRBV12-3/TRBV12-4 | NA | TGTGCCAGCACCAAAAGCGGAGATACGCAGTATTTT | CASTKSGDTQYF
NA | TRBJ1-5 | TRBV10-1 | NA | TGCGCCAGCAGTGCAGGGCCGAATCAGCCCCAGCATTTT | CASSAGPNQPQHF
NA | TRBJ1-2 | TRBV28 | NA | TGTGCCAGCACCTTGTGGGGGCGAACGAACGACTATGGCTACACCTTC | CASTLWGRTNDYGYTF
NA | TRBJ1-1 | TRBV3-1/TRBV3-2 | NA | TGTGCCAGCAGCTCTAGGACAGATGAAGCTTTCTTT | CASSSRTDEAFF
NA | TRBJ1-2 | TRBV3-1/TRBV3-2 | TRBD1 | TGTGCCAGCAGACCAGGACAGGGCCGACGCTACACCTTC | CASRPGQGRRYTF